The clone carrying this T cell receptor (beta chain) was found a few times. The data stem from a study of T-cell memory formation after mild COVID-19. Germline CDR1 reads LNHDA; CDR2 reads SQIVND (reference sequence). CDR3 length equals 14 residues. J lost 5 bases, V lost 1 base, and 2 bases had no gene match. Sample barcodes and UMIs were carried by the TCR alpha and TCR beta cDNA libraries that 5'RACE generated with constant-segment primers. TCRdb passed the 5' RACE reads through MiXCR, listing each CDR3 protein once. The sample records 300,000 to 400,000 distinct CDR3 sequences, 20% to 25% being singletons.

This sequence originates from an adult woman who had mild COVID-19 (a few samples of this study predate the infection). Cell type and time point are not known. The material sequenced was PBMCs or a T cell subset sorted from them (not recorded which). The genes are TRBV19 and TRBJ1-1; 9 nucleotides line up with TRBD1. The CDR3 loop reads CASSIAGQGTEAFF. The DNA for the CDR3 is TGTGCCAGTAGTATAGCCGGACAGGGGACTGAAGCTTTCTTT.